Sequencing of this T cell receptor beta chain was carried out in a study of blood T cells in healthy people across ages. Notes on the study in general: Fewer expanded clones and more diversity marked long-lived versus aged donors. A roughly linear age-dependent decrease characterized TCR beta diversity per million T cells.

This clonotype was seen ten or more times. The antigen is unknown. PCR was performed a second time for about 7 to 11 cycles using a sample-barcoded 5' primer and a J-beta primer mix. Unique molecular identifiers of 12 random nucleotides labeled each cDNA. TCRdb redid the calling of the 5' RACE reads with MiXCR, one entry per CDR3 protein. The table shows some 640,000 distinct CDR3 sequences, with more than 40% occurring only once. Germline CDR1 MDHEN, CDR2 SYDVKM. This CDR3 comprises 11 residues. V was pared by 1 base and J by 4 bases, with 2 bases between. V and J are TRBV28 and TRBJ2-7; no definite D call. This clonotype was obtained from a woman aged 55 to 70 in good health. The material sequenced was blood. CDR3 residues: CASSLFYEQYF. CDR3 nucleotide sequence: TGTGCCAGCAGTTTATTTTACGAGCAGTACTTC.